The text below deals with one T cell receptor beta chain. These data come from a study of blood T cell repertoires in COVID-19. Per the original methods: Nucleated cell counts were estimated from reference gene primer amplification. Sequencing was performed with immunoSEQ multiplex PCR; in TCRdb, only in-frame clones are kept and a portion is missing. D and trimming come from the DNA, and the V and J calls and clone size come from that table. Of roughly 160,000 clones in the sample, 88% were seen once. Deletions cut 2 bases from V and 0 bases from J, with 8 bases between. This CDR3 contains 14 residues. The germline CDR1 and CDR2 sequences are MNHEY and SVGAGI.

Specimen: peripheral blood. The chain joins TRBV6-5 to TRBJ2-7; maybe TRBD1 (6 bases). The clonotype originates from a man in his sixties with acute or convalescent COVID-19. The CDR3 reads CASSYGTSSYEQYF. CDR3 nucleotide sequence: TGTGCCAGCAGTTACGGGACAAGCTCCTACGAGCAGTACTTC.